This TCR beta chain was observed in a study of T cell repertoires in cytomegalovirus infection. Whole-study results and caveats: Pooled public TCR beta family frequency picked out CMV carriers with the relevant HLA.

TCRdb passed the reads through MiXCR, listing each CDR3 protein once. This repertoire shows hundreds of thousands of distinct CDR3 sequences, approximately 31% found once; its top ten account for 12% to 15%. The germline V and J ends were trimmed by 6 bases and 6 bases, with 17 bases remaining between them. CDR3 length: 14 residues. Comment on this clonotype: Antigen: not known. A clone one base away is much larger, so this may be a read error.

Source material: PBMCs. The TCR sequence derives from a human donor in good health (CMV status not recorded). Some clones in this sample may be carry-over from other donors' samples. V is TRBV12-3 or TRBV12-4 and J is TRBJ1-1; D is ambiguous. CDR3 DNA: TGTGCCAGCAGACAGCCGGGCCCAAACTCTGAAGCTTTCTTT. Residues: CASRQPGPNSEAFF.